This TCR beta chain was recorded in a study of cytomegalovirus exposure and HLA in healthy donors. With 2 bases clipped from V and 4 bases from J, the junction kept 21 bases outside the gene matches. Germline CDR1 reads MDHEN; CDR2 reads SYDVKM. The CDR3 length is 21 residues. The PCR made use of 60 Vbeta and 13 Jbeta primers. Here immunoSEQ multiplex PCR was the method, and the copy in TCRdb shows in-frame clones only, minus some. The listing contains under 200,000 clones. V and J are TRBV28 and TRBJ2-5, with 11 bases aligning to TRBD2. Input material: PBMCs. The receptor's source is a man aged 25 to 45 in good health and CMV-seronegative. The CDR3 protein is CASSLRLAGGSKGSSVETQYF. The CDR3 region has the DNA TGTGCCAGCAGTTTACGGCTAGCGGGAGGCAGTAAGGGAAGCTCTGTAGAGACCCAGTACTTC. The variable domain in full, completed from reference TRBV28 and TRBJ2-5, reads DVKVTQSSRYLVKRTGEKVFLECVQDMDHENMFWYRQDPGLGLRLIYFSYDVKMKEKGDIPEGYSVSREKKERFSLILESASTNQTSMYLCASSLRLAGGSKGSSVETQYFGPGTRLLVL.